This T cell receptor (beta chain) was sequenced during a study of cytomegalovirus exposure and HLA in healthy donors. Study-level findings and limits: Association with HLA alleles at 0.05 false discovery rate was found for around 17,000 TCR beta sequences in a later analysis. In vitro, three CMV-associated chains proved specific for CMV antigens.

With 60 Vbeta and 13 Jbeta primers, the PCR was carried out. Measured with immunoSEQ multiplex PCR; TCRdb has only the in-frame clones, and not every one. The table has roughly 160,000 clones, roughly 80% seen once. Trimming at V came to 3 bases and at J to 2 bases, leaving 7 bases not matched to a gene. Germline V CDR1 and CDR2: SGHAT, FQDESV (reference sequence). This CDR3 is 15 amino acids long. Comments on this clone: Its antigen remains unknown.

This clonotype was sampled from a man aged 50-59 years in good health and CMV-seropositive. This chain connects TRBV11-1 to TRBJ2-7, with 7 bases lining up with TRBD1. The material sequenced was PBMCs. This CDR3 reads CASSFAQGIAYEQYF. In DNA, the CDR3 is TGTGCCAGCAGCTTCGCACAGGGGATTGCCTACGAGCAGTACTTC.